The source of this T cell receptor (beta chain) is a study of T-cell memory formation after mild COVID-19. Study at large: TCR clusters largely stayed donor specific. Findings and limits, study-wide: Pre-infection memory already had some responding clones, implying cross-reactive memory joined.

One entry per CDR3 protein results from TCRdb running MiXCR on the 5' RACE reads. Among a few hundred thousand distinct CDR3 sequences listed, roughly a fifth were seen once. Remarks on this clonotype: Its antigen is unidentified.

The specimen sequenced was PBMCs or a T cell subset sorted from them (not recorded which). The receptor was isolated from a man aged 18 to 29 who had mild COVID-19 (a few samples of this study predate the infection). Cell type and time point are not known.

The DNA for the CDR3 is TGTGCCAGCAGTTACTCGACTTCGGGACAGGGCGCTCGAAACTATGGCTACACCTTC. Translation: CASSYSTSGQGARNYGYTF. This chain links TRBV6-2 or TRBV6-3 with TRBJ1-2; 9 bases line up with TRBD1. Germline V gene lookup returns CDR1 MNHEY and CDR2 SVGEGT. CDR3 length equals 19 residues. V trimming: 0 bases; J trimming: 2 bases; junction bases outside the gene matches: 13.